This T cell receptor beta chain appears in the sequencing data of a study of CD8 T cells in Susac syndrome. Reverse transcription of roughly 0.45 to 1 ug RNA used random hexamers. An immunoSEQ multiplex PCR amplified TCR beta CDR3 over 54 Vbeta and 13 Jbeta. TCRdb fed the immunoSEQ multiplex PCR reads into MiXCR, producing one record per CDR3 protein. The data contain 150,000 to 200,000 distinct CDR3 sequences, just under 95% of them seen just once; the ten biggest clones take up more than 0.1%. The CDR3 has 15 residues. From blood CD8+ and CD4+ T cells, the TCR beta chain was sequenced. Healthy donors were controls matched for age and sex. It was negative isolation that provided the CD8+ and CD4+ T cells, whereas TEMRA cells were enriched by FACS.

Specimen: CD4+ T cells from PBMCs. The chain joins TRBV21-1 to TRBJ1-1; TRBD1 is the table's D call and was not checked against the DNA. TRBV21-1 is labeled a pseudogene. The source is a human donor in good health. CDR3 in DNA: TGTGCCAGCAGCAAAGCAGGACAGGGGAACACTGAAGCTTTCTTT. It yields the protein CASSKAGQGNTEAFF.